The entry below gives a single TCR beta chain sequence along with its context. This clone appeared once. Its antigen is unknown. No much larger clonotype is one base removed from it; base qualities were not supplied. The data were taken from a study of beta chain features in type 1 diabetes listed by TCRdb under 2018. Background on the whole study: Mean age, gender distribution, total cell number and subset yield did not differ between patients and healthy donors. Regulatory and stem cell-like memory subsets were obtained from only 8 patients and roughly eight healthy donors, while naive and central memory subsets were obtained from all 30 or so donors. A total of roughly 100 million sorted cells were examined across all samples, and a strong correlation was observed between cell number per subset and RNA yield. In the study, TCRB repertoires of sorted circulating CD4+ T cell subsets from recently diagnosed type 1 diabetes patients were compared with those of matched healthy donors.

All of the isolated RNA was reverse transcribed with the High Capacity cDNA Reverse Transcription Kit, so expressed TCRB transcripts were sequenced. Naive, central memory and regulatory T cell samples underwent deep immunoSEQ sequencing, averaging roughly 3.4 million total reads per sample. Sorted cells were lysed in RLT buffer and RNA was extracted with DNase-treated RNeasy Micro or Mini kits, depending on cell number. To prevent cross-contamination, every cell subset was processed on its own, while patient and healthy donor samples were processed together. The immunoSEQ multiplex PCR was used to amplify TCRB sequences from cDNA, generating 87-bp fragments that spanned the CDR3 region. Sequencing of the amplicons was done on the Illumina HiSeq platform. On the study's bioinformatics: PCR bias was computationally corrected using synthetic template baselines, reads within Hamming distance 2 were collapsed, and singletons that could not be merged were discarded. Reads were aligned against IMGT to assign V, D and J genes, CDR3 length and insertions or deletions at six rearrangement sites. Within each subset, clonotype counts were normalized to the number of sorted cells before true diversity and Gini coefficients were calculated with the tcR R package. Repertoire sharing was quantified using the overlap coefficient calculated on TCRB nucleotide sequences. As a proxy for the pre-selection repertoire, out-of-frame TCRB sequences from naive cells were analyzed. TCRdb mirrors the immuneACCESS table, restricted to in-frame sequences. Some clones are absent from its copies; in checked studies, under half trace to an unresolved V gene, and the reason for the others is unknown. V and J calls and clone size are copied from that table; D and trimming were computed from the DNA. This sample is represented by 640,000 or so clones; 11% to 15% of them were singletons. The ten largest clonotypes hold 0.035% to 0.04% of the sample.

The full study reports these points: A moderate but significant shortening of TCRB CDR3 length was observed in type 1 diabetes patients in all four CD4+ subsets. Because cDNA was sequenced instead of genomic DNA, activated cells with high expression could be over-represented, although the groups did not differ in activation or CD3 levels. Shorter templates might have been favored by PCR, but patient and control samples were amplified and corrected together, so both groups would have been affected equally by any skew. Because small numbers of individuals were included in the HLA sub-analyses, any influence of HLA type on TCRB rearrangement was left unresolved. The naive, central memory and regulatory TCRB repertoires appeared to resemble one another more closely among patients than among healthy donors. Fewer insertions and more nucleotide deletions at VDJ recombination sites were observed in patients with type 1 diabetes, implying thymic rearrangement abnormalities.

The junction shows trimming of 5 bases on V and 4 bases on J, plus 11 bases between the germline ends. The CDR3 runs 13 residues from the cysteine to the phenylalanine. This entry keeps only the CDR3 DNA: 39 bases, framed from base 1. As encoded in the germline V gene, CDR1 is SGHTA while CDR2 is FQGNSA. Each donor gave one peripheral blood draw, averaging roughly 120 mL, which was collected into heparinised tubes. A BD FACSAria II and a panel including CD45RO, CCR7, CD25, CD127, CD95 and CD27 were used to sort naive, central memory, regulatory and stem cell-like memory CD4+ T cells. Every sorted population had a purity above 95%. PBMCs were separated immediately by Lymphoprep density gradient centrifugation and were stained directly, without being cultured. So that batch effects would be minimized, each experiment stained and sorted samples in pairs, pairing one healthy donor with one patient.

The source is a man younger than 35 with type 1 diabetes. Recombination linked TRBV7-2 to TRBJ1-2; tentative D gene TRBD1, with 5 bases matching. The sequenced sample was naive CD4+ T cells from blood. The intended sense of this specimen's cell subset or site label: true naive CD4+ T cells. The sequence in DNA is TGTGCCAGCAGCCTTCGGGACTCCTATGGCTACACCTTC. This sequence encodes CASSLRDSYGYTF.